Presented here are 22 T cell receptor beta chains from one specimen sequenced in a study of shared clonotypes between healthy human individuals. Profiling relied on immunoSEQ multiplex PCR, and the TCRdb table lists in-frame clones only, not all of them. The table has roughly 2,000,000 clones, about 95% seen once. CD8 cells regarded as naive lacked CD45RO, were positively chosen for CCR7, and omitted terminally differentiated effector memory CD45RA+ cells. Sequenced: naive CD8+ T cells sorted from blood. These TCRs come from a man between 18 and 29 years old in good health.

This clone was found once. J is TRBJ2-7 and V is TRBV9, with a tentative D call TRBD2 (5 bases). Per the germline V gene, CDR1 is SGDLS and CDR2 is YYNGEE. Trimming stripped 3 bases from V and 3 bases from J, with 13 bases between. The CDR3 runs 14 residues. CDR3 DNA: TGTGCCAGCAGCGGAGGACCGGCGGGCTACGAGCAGTACTTC. Translation: CASSGGPAGYEQYF.

This chain connects TRBV7-9 to TRBJ2-3, with D unresolved. Germline loops: CDR1 SEHNR, CDR2 FQNEAQ (reference sequence). The V gene lost 0 bases and the J gene lost 1 base, with 8 bases spanning the gap. This CDR3 contains 15 residues. The CDR3 spells CASSLAHAGTDTQYF. The CDR3 DNA reads TGTGCCAGCAGCTTAGCGCATGCGGGCACAGATACGCAGTATTTT.

J is TRBJ1-1 and V is TRBV2, with D possibly being TRBD1 (5 bases). V lost 7 bases to trimming and J lost 11 bases, with 26 bases between them. Germline V lookup: CDR1 SNHLY, CDR2 FYNNEI. The CDR3 runs 15 residues. The CDR3 bases are TGTGCCAGCACCGTGCCCCTTATCGGCGGTCGGGGCGCTTTCTTT. Translated, it gives CASTVPLIGGRGAFF. The entire variable domain, with the rest obtained from reference TRBV2 and TRBJ1-1, is as follows: EPEVTQTPSHQVTQMGQEVILRCVPISNHLYFYWYRQILGQKVEFLVSFYNNEISEKSEIFDDQFSVERPDGSNFTLKIRSTKLEDSAMYFCASTVPLIGGRGAFFGQGTRLTVV.

This chain uses TRBV10-3 with TRBJ2-7, with D maybe TRBD2 (8 bases). The germline CDR1 and CDR2 sequences are ENHRY and SYGVKD. The V end was cut by 11 bases, the J end by 7 bases, with 18 bases between. There are 12 residues in the CDR3. The CDR3 region has the DNA TGTGCCTCGGGAGGGGGCGCGGGGGAGCAGTACTTC. This sequence encodes CASGGGAGEQYF.

V gene TRBV6-6 combines with J gene TRBJ2-7, with D unresolved. Trimming pared 1 base from V and 0 bases from J, leaving 13 bases between. The CDR3 has 16 residues. CDR1 and CDR2 (germline): MNHNY, SVGAGI (reference sequence). CDR3 protein: CASSYLAERFSYEQYF. The CDR3 DNA is TGTGCCAGCAGTTACTTGGCGGAACGATTCTCCTACGAGCAGTACTTC.

The chain couples TRBV4-1 to TRBJ2-7; 8 nucleotides match TRBD1. The CDR3 has 16 amino acids. With 3 bases clipped from V and 0 bases from J, the junction kept 7 bases outside the gene matches. The germline V gene has CDR1 MGHRA and CDR2 YSYEKL. Here the CDR3 DNA reads TGCGCCAGCAGCCACGATGGAGGGACAGGCTCCTACGAGCAGTACTTC. It codes for CASSHDGGTGSYEQYF.

V gene TRBV27 combines with J gene TRBJ2-5; 8 bases line up with TRBD1. CDR3 length: 16 amino acids. V shed 5 bases, J shed 5 bases, and the junction held 13 bases outside the gene matches. The germline gives CDR1 MNHEY, CDR2 SMNVEV (reference sequence). CDR3 nucleotide sequence: TGTGCCAGCAGTCCGTCAGGGGGCGAAGTCATTGAGACCCAGTACTTC. This sequence encodes CASSPSGGEVIETQYF.

On this clone: This specimen includes other DNA sequences encoding the same CDR3. The chain recombines TRBV5-6 with TRBJ2-7; 7 bases match TRBD1. Germline lookup yields CDR1 SGHDT and CDR2 YYEEEE. CDR3 size: 14 residues. V dropped 3 bases and J dropped 2; count of bases not matched to a gene: 5. The CDR3, as DNA: TGTGCCAGCAGCTACACCGGGACAGCCTACGAGCAGTACTTC. It encodes CASSYTGTAYEQYF.

The V call is TRBV6-5, the J call TRBJ2-3; 7 nucleotides agree with TRBD2. This CDR3 contains 16 residues. Germline V lookup: CDR1 MNHEY, CDR2 SVGAGI. V shed 0 bases and J 2 bases; nucleotides not matched to a gene: 5. The CDR3 loop reads CASSYSPGRTTDTQYF. Written as DNA, the CDR3 is TGTGCCAGCAGTTACTCCCCCGGGAGGACCACAGATACGCAGTATTTT.

DNA for the CDR3: TGTGCCAGCAGACCCCCCGGGGGCACTGAAGCTTTCTTT. Encoded protein: CASRPPGGTEAFF. The chain links TRBV7-9 to TRBJ1-1, with D perhaps matching TRBD1 (5 bases). The CDR3 has 13 amino acids. V was shortened by 6 bases and J by 4 bases, with 12 bases between the two germline ends. CDR1 and CDR2 from the germline V gene are SEHNR and FQNEAQ (reference sequence).

The V and J genes are TRBV5-1 and TRBJ2-7; possibly TRBD2 for D (7 bases). Germline V CDR1 and CDR2: SGHRS, YFSETQ. With 4 bases removed from V and 3 bases from J, the gap between germline ends came to 17 bases. This CDR3 is built from 15 residues. In DNA form, the CDR3 reads TGCGCCAGCAGCACCGAGGGGGGGTGCCTCTACGAGCAGTACTTC. Translating gives CASSTEGGCLYEQYF.

In this sample, this clone turned up once. This chain links TRBV5-4 with TRBJ2-2; D possibly uses TRBD1 or TRBD2 (6 bases each). The CDR3 is 15 amino acids. V dropped 4 bases and J dropped 4 bases, with 14 bases sitting between them. The germline V gene has CDR1 SGHNT and CDR2 YYREEE (reference sequence). CDR3 protein: CASSRRGDATGELFF. DNA for the CDR3: TGTGCCAGCAGCCGGAGGGGGGACGCCACCGGGGAGCTGTTTTTT.

To note about this clone: Other DNA sequences of this sample code for an identical CDR3. The genes are TRBV19 and TRBJ2-5, with D unclear. The V gene's germline CDR1 is LNHDA and CDR2 SQIVND (reference sequence). This CDR3 has 13 amino acids. Trimming took off 0 bases at V and 3 bases at J, with 5 bases between the two ends. DNA for the CDR3: TGTGCCAGTAGTATAGACTTGGAAGAGACCCAGTACTTC. It is translated as CASSIDLEETQYF.

The chain combines TRBV9 with TRBJ2-1, with 9 bases lining up with TRBD1. V lost 3 bases to trimming and J lost 8 bases; unmatched junction nucleotides: 9. In germline, CDR1 is SGDLS, CDR2 YYNGEE. This CDR3 contains 15 residues. The chain's CDR3 is CASSASSTGGHEQFF. CDR3 in DNA: TGTGCCAGCAGCGCCTCATCGACAGGGGGTCATGAGCAGTTCTTC.

The CDR3 is CASSFLQGAAEAFF. CDR3 bases: TGTGCCAGCAGTTTCTTACAGGGGGCAGCTGAAGCTTTCTTT. The chain links TRBV6-5 to TRBJ1-1; 9 bases agree with TRBD1. The CDR3 extends over 14 amino acids. Germline V lookup: CDR1 MNHEY, CDR2 SVGAGI. V lost 4 bases to trimming and J lost 6 bases; unmatched junction nucleotides: 6.

CDR3 DNA sequence: TGTGCCAGCAGTGACGGACTAGCGGTCTACGAGCAGTACTTC. This sequence encodes CASSDGLAVYEQYF. The rearrangement uses TRBV6-5 and TRBJ2-7, with TRBD2 matching over 10 bases. The V and J ends lost 5 bases and 3 bases, in that order; junction bases with no gene match: 4. CDR1 and CDR2 (germline): MNHEY, SVGAGI. This CDR3 spans 14 amino acids.

This chain connects TRBV5-6 to TRBJ2-3; TRBD2 matches at 8 bases. The CDR3 spans 15 residues. From germline, CDR1 is SGHDT and CDR2 YYEEEE. V lost 6 bases, J lost 4 bases, and 10 bases stayed unmatched. DNA for the CDR3: TGTGCCAGCAATACCGGGGGGGTGAGCGCAGATACGCAGTATTTT. Its protein product is CASNTGGVSADTQYF.

The genes are TRBV6-5 and TRBJ2-5, with TRBD1 identical over 10 bases. V lost 5 bases, J lost 5 bases, and 8 bases stayed unmatched. Germline V gives CDR1 MNHEY, CDR2 SVGAGI. The CDR3 loop spans 15 amino acids. CDR3 coding DNA: TGTGCCAGCAGTCCCGGGACAGGGGACAGTGAGACCCAGTACTTC. Protein product: CASSPGTGDSETQYF.

This clone was counted once. Other DNA sequences in this sample translate to the same CDR3. The V gene is TRBV5-1, the J gene TRBJ2-2; no clear D gene. The V end was cut by 5 bases, the J end by 7 bases, with 6 bases between. Germline-derived CDR1 and CDR2 are SGHRS and YFSETQ. The CDR3 runs to 11 residues. The CDR3: CASSFGGELFF. Written as DNA, the CDR3 is TGCGCCAGCAGTTTTGGCGGGGAGCTGTTTTTT. The full variable domain, its missing parts supplied by reference TRBV5-1 and TRBJ2-2, is KAGVTQTPRYLIKTRGQQVTLSCSPISGHRSVSWYQQTPGQGLQFLFEYFSETQRNKGNFPGRFSGRQFSNSRSEMNVSTLELGDSALYLCASSFGGELFFGEGSRLTVL.

The chain is built from TRBV9 and TRBJ2-7, with a weak D call TRBD2 (6 bases). This CDR3 comprises 15 residues. V was cut by 0 bases and J by 4 bases, with 14 bases left in between. Germline V gene data show CDR1 as SGDLS and CDR2 as YYNGEE. CDR3 sequence (DNA): TGTGCCAGCAGCGTAGGAAGGGACTCGTGGTACGAGCAGTACTTC. This encodes CASSVGRDSWYEQYF.

Here the CDR3 reads CASRVGQGYYEQYF. CDR3 bases: TGTGCCAGCAGAGTGGGGCAGGGGTACTACGAGCAGTACTTC. This chain links TRBV5-6 with TRBJ2-7; possible D gene TRBD1, 6 bases. Trimming stripped 5 bases from V and 3 bases from J, with 15 bases between. The CDR3 consists of 14 residues. Germline assignment: CDR1 SGHDT and CDR2 YYEEEE.

This chain links TRBV6-6 with TRBJ2-7; 8 bases match TRBD2. The CDR3 is 13 amino acids. V lost 2 bases and J lost 7; bases outside the gene matches: 4. Germline V gene sequence: CDR1 MNHNY, CDR2 SVGAGI (reference sequence). The DNA of the CDR3 is TGTGCCAGCAGTTACGGGACTAGTTTGGAGCAGTACTTC. Amino acids: CASSYGTSLEQYF.